These 3 T cell receptor beta chains were sequenced from one sample in a study of T cells after posttransplantation cyclophosphamide. The protocol was immunoSEQ multiplex PCR, while the TCRdb copy is restricted to in-frame clones and leaves out a portion. The table includes about 20,000 clones, about 85% detected once. Busulfan-fludarabine conditioning, marrow transplant, and cyclophosphamide on days +3 and +4 were administered. This specimen was PBMCs, taken after allogeneic stem cell transplant with posttransplant cyclophosphamide. The origin of the receptors is a female patient between 40 and 50 years old who received an allogeneic stem cell transplant from a related donor, was CMV-positive, and had no GVHD. Some T cells may be the graft donor's.

The chain uses TRBV6-1 and TRBJ2-1; perhaps TRBD1 as D (6 bases). CDR1 MNHNS and CDR2 SASEGT come from the germline V gene. CDR3 length equals 14 residues. Trimming removed 0 bases at V and 6 bases at J, with 9 bases between. CDR3: CASSEAGASNEQFF. The CDR3 DNA reads as TGTGCCAGCAGTGAAGCGGGGGCCTCCAATGAGCAGTTCTTC.

A single count supports this clone. This chain joins TRBV30 and TRBJ2-3, with 7 bases lining up with TRBD2. The CDR3 is 12 amino acids. Germline values: CDR1 GTSNPN, CDR2 SVGIG (reference sequence). V lost 7 bases to trimming and J lost 2 bases; unmatched junction nucleotides: 3. CDR3: CALGGNTDTQYF. Written as DNA, the CDR3 is TGTGCCTTGGGGGGGAACACAGATACGCAGTATTTT.

The rearrangement links TRBV5-4 to TRBJ2-5; D perhaps matches TRBD1 (5 bases). Germline CDR1 reads SGHNT; CDR2 reads YYREEE (reference sequence). CDR3 length equals 14 residues. The germline V and J ends were trimmed by 4 bases and 4 bases, with 14 bases remaining between them. The CDR3 protein is CASSVPGLGETQYF. CDR3 coding DNA: TGTGCCAGCAGCGTTCCAGGGTTGGGAGAGACCCAGTACTTC.